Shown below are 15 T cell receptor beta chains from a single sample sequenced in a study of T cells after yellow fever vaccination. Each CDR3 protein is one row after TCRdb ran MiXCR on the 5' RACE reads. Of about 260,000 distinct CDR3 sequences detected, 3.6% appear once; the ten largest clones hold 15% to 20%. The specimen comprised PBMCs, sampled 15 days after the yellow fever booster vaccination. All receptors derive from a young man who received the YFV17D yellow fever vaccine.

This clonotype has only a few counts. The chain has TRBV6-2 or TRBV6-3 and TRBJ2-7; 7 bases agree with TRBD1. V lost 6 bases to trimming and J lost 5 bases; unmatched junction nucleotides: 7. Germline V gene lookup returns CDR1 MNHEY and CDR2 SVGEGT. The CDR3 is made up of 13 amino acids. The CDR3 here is CASRTGSSHEQYF. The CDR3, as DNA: TGTGCCAGCAGGACAGGGAGTTCCCACGAGCAGTACTTC.

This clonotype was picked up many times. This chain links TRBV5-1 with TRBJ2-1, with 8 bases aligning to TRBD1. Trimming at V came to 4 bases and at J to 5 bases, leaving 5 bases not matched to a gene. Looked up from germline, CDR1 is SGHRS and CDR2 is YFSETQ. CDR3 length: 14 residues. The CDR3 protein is CASSTGTGNNEQFF. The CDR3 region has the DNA TGCGCCAGCAGCACCGGGACAGGTAACAATGAGCAGTTCTTC.

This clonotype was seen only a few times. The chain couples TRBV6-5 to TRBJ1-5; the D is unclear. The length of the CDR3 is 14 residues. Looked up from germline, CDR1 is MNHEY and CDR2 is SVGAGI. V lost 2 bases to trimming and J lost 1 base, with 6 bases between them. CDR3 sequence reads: CASSYRGSNQPQHF. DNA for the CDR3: TGTGCCAGCAGTTACCGTGGGAGCAATCAGCCCCAGCATTTT.

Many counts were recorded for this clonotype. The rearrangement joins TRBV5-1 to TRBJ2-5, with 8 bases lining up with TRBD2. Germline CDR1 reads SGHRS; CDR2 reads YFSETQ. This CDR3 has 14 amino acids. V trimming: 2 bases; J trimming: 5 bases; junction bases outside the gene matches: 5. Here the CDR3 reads CASSFGLAGETQYF. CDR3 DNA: TGCGCCAGCAGCTTCGGACTAGCTGGGGAGACCCAGTACTTC.

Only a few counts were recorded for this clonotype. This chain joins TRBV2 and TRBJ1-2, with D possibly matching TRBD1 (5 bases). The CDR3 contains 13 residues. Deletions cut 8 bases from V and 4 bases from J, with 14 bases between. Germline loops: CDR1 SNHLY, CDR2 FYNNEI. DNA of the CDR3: TGTGCCAGCGGGACGGGGACTATCTATGGCTACACCTTC. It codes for CASGTGTIYGYTF.

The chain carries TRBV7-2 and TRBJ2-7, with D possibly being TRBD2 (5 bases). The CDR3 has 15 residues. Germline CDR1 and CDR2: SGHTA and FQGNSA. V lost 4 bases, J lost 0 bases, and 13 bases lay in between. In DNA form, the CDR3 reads TGTGCCAGCAGCTACGGCGGGCTAAGCTCCTACGAGCAGTACGTC. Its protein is CASSYGGLSSYEQYV.

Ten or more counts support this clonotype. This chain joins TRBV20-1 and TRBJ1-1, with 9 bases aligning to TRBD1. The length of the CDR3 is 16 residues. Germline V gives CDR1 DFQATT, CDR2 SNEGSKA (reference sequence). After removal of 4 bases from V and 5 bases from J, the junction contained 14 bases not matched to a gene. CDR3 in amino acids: CSANNPQGARGTEAFF. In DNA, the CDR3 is TGCAGTGCTAATAACCCACAGGGGGCACGCGGGACTGAAGCTTTCTTT.

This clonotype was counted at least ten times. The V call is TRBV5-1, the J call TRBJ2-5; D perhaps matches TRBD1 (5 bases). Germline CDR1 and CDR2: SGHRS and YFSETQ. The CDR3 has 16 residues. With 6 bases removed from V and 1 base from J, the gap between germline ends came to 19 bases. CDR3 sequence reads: CASTPIVGRAQETQYF. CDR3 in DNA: TGCGCCAGCACCCCGATAGTGGGCAGGGCCCAAGAGACCCAGTACTTC.

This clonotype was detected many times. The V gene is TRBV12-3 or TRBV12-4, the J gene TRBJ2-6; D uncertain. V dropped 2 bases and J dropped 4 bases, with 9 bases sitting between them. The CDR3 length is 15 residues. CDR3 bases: TGTGCCAGCAGTTTATTCAACCCCGGGGCCAACGTCCTGACTTTC. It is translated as CASSLFNPGANVLTF.

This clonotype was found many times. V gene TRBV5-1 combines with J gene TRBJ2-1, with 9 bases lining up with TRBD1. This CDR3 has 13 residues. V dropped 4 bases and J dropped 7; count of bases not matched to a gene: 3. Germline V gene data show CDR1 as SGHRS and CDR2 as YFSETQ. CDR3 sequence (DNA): TGCGCCAGCAGCAGAGGACAGGGGAATGAGCAGTTCTTC. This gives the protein CASSRGQGNEQFF.

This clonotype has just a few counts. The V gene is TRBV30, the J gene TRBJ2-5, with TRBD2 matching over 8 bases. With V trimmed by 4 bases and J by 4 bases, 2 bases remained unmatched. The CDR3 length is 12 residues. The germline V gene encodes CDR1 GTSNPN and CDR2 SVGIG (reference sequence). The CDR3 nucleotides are TGTGCCTGGACGGGAGGGGGAGAGACCCAGTACTTC. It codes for CAWTGGGETQYF.

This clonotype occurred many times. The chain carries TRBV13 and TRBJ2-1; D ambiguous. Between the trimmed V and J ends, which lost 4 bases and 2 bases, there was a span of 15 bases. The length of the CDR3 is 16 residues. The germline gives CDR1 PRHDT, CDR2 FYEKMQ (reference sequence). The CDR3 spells CASSSSVGRAYNEQFF. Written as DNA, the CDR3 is TGTGCCAGCAGCTCCTCGGTGGGAAGGGCCTACAATGAGCAGTTCTTC. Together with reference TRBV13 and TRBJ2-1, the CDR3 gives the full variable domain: AAGVIQSPRHLIKEKRETATLKCYPIPRHDTVYWYQQGPGQDPQFLISFYEKMQSDKGSIPDRFSAQQFSDYHSELNMSSLELGDSALYFCASSSSVGRAYNEQFFGPGTRLTVL.

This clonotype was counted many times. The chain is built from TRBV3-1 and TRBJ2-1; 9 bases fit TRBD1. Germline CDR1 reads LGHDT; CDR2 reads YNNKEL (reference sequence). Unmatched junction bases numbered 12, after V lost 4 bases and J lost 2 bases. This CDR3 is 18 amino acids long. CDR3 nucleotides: TGTGCCAGCAGCCTCCTAGACTCTACAGGGGGCACCTACAATGAGCAGTTCTTC. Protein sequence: CASSLLDSTGGTYNEQFF.

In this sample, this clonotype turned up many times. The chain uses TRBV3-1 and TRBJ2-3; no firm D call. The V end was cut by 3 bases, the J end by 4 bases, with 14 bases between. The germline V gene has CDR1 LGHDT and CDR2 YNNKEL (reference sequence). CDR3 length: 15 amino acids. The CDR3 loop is CASSHGERAADTQYF. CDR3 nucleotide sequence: TGTGCCAGCAGCCACGGAGAAAGGGCCGCAGATACGCAGTATTTT.

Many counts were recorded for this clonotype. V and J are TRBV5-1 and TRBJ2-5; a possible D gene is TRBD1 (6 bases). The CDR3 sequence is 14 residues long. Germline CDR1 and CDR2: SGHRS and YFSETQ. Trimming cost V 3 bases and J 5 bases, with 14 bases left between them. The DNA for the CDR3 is TGCGCCAGCAGCTGGGGGACATTAGATGAGACCCAGTACTTC. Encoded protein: CASSWGTLDETQYF.